This TCR beta chain stems from a study of spatial heterogeneity in lung cancer. Overall study context: Beta-chain sequences were consistently detected more often than alpha-chain sequences.

Described time point: sample taken at primary tumor resection. Material for sequencing was whole RNA from tumor, nontumor lung or frozen PBMC, left unsorted. Study conclusions and caveats: Tumor mutation counts were tracked by expanded intratumoral alpha and beta TCR counts.

This clonotype has at least ten counts. Its specificity is not known. V was clipped by 5 bases and J by 0 bases, with 7 bases between them. The CDR3 loop spans 14 amino acids. CDR1 is KGHDR and CDR2 is SFDVKD in the germline V gene. Each CDR3 protein gets one entry after TCRdb re-called the 5' RACE reads with MiXCR. The sample lists 9,000 to 10,000 distinct CDR3 sequences, 13% to 15% occurring once. Sequencing was performed on lung tumor tissue, taken at surgery. The chain combines TRBV24-1 with TRBJ2-1, with unresolved D. This TCR was sampled from a male donor with early-stage non-small cell lung cancer. CDR3 nucleotides: TGTGCCACCAGTGGGGCAGCCTCCTACAATGAGCAGTTCTTC. Protein sequence: CATSGAASYNEQFF.